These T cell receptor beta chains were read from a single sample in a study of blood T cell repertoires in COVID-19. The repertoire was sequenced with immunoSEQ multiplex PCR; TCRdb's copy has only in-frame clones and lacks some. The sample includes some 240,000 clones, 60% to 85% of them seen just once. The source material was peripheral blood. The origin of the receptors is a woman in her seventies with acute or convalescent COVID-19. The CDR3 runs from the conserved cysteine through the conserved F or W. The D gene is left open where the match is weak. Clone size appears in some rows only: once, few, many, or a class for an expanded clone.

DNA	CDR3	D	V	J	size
TGTGCCAGCAGTTACTCGGTGAGGACACCTAACTATGGCTACACCTTC	CASSYSVRTPNYGYTF	.	TRBV6-2/TRBV6-3	TRBJ1-2	.
TGTGCCAGCAGTCGGAGGGGCCCGAACACCGGGGAGCTGTTTTTT	CASSRRGPNTGELFF	.	TRBV7-2	TRBJ2-2	once
TGTGCCAGCAGCCCCAGATACAATGAGCAGTTCTTC	CASSPRYNEQFF	.	TRBV7-2	TRBJ2-1	.
TGTGCCAGTCAGGGTCGGTACACTGAAGCTTTCTTT	CASQGRYTEAFF	.	TRBV6-5	TRBJ1-1	.
TGCGCCAGCAGTTCGTCCGGGGACAGATGGTACTTC	CASSSSGDRWYF	TRBD1	TRBV5-1	TRBJ2-7	.
TGTGCCAGCAGTAACATGAACACTGAAGCTTTCTTT	CASSNMNTEAFF	.	TRBV12-3/TRBV12-4	TRBJ1-1	.
TGTGCCAGCAGCTTAGGGGGCTCTTCCAATCAGCCCCAGCATTTT	CASSLGGSSNQPQHF	.	TRBV7-9	TRBJ1-5	.
TGTGCCAGTAGTATAGGTTGGACGGGGGGGGTGAAGACCCAGTACTTC	CASSIGWTGGVKTQYF	TRBD2	TRBV19	TRBJ2-5	.
TGTGCCAGTCTTCCCGCACAGGGTGAGGATGGCTACACCTTC	CASLPAQGEDGYTF	.	TRBV2	TRBJ1-2	.
TGTGCCAGCAGTGAATACGGAGGAGAGCAGTACTTC	CASSEYGGEQYF	.	TRBV25-1	TRBJ2-7	few
TGTGCCAGCAGTGTCACAGGGGGGGCAGATACGCAGTATTTT	CASSVTGGADTQYF	.	TRBV2	TRBJ2-3	.
TGTGCCAGCAGCTTGGGGCACCCGCAGTACTTC	CASSLGHPQYF	.	TRBV5-8	TRBJ2-7	.
TGCGCCAGCAGTGAGTCAGCCGGACAGGGAGAGACCCAGTACTTC	CASSESAGQGETQYF	TRBD1	TRBV10-1	TRBJ2-5	.
TGTGCCAGTAGTCAGCCAGGGGAAAGGGAAAAACTGTTTTTT	CASSQPGEREKLFF	.	TRBV19	TRBJ1-4	.
TGTGCCACCAGTGATAGACAGTGGGGAGGCTACACCTTC	CATSDRQWGGYTF	.	TRBV24-1	TRBJ1-2	.
TGTGCCAGCAGTTTCACGGGACTAAATCAGCCCCAGCATTTT	CASSFTGLNQPQHF	.	TRBV6-5	TRBJ1-5	.
TGTGCCAGCAGACGCAAGACAGGGGCGAGCACAGATACGCAGTATTTT	CASRRKTGASTDTQYF	TRBD1	TRBV11-2	TRBJ2-3	.
TGTGCCACCAGCAGCGGGGGGGCACAAGAGACCCAGTACTTC	CATSSGGAQETQYF	TRBD2	TRBV15	TRBJ2-5	.
TGTGCCAGCAGCCCCCTCGGGGGCACTGAAGCTTTCTTT	CASSPLGGTEAFF	.	TRBV12-3/TRBV12-4	TRBJ1-1	.
TGTGCCAGCAGTGATTTGACAGGTACCAATCAGCCCCAGCATTTT	CASSDLTGTNQPQHF	.	TRBV6-1	TRBJ1-5	.
TGCGCCAGCAGCCAAACCTGGACAGGTATGAGGACTGAAGCTTTCTTT	CASSQTWTGMRTEAFF	TRBD1	TRBV4-1	TRBJ1-1	.
TGTGCCAGCAGCTGGAGCGGGGCAGAGACCCAGTACTTC	CASSWSGAETQYF	TRBD2	TRBV7-2	TRBJ2-5	.
TGTGCCAGCAGCCGAAGGGGTCACGAGCAGTACTTC	CASSRRGHEQYF	.	TRBV6-5	TRBJ2-7	.
TGTGCCAGCAGTTTGCTCTCAGGAAGAGCGGACGAGCAGTACTTC	CASSLLSGRADEQYF	.	TRBV27	TRBJ2-7	.
TGTGCCAGCACCCGGACTAGCGGGGGCACAGATACGCAGTATTTT	CASTRTSGGTDTQYF	TRBD2	TRBV2	TRBJ2-3	once
TGTGCCAGTAGACATTCGGGACAGGGGATGGAAGCTTTCTTT	CASRHSGQGMEAFF	TRBD1	TRBV19	TRBJ1-1	few
TGTGCCTGGAGTGTACCTGACAGACGTAACAATGAGCAGTTCTTC	CAWSVPDRRNNEQFF	.	TRBV30	TRBJ2-1	.
TGTGCCGAATTGACAGGGGATGAAAAACTGTTTTTT	CAELTGDEKLFF	TRBD1	TRBV7-3	TRBJ1-4	.
TGTGCCAGCAGCTTTGATAGCGGGGGAGGAGGGACCCAGTACTTC	CASSFDSGGGGTQYF	TRBD2	TRBV7-2	TRBJ2-5	.
TGTGCCAGCAGCTCAACAGGGGGGCAGTATCAGCCCCAGCATTTT	CASSSTGGQYQPQHF	TRBD1	TRBV7-2	TRBJ1-5	.
TGTGCCTGGAGTAAAACAGCCTCACCCCTCCACTTT	CAWSKTASPLHF	.	TRBV30	TRBJ1-6	.
TGTGCCAGCAGTGACCTGTTTAGCTACACCTTC	CASSDLFSYTF	.	TRBV6-1	TRBJ1-2	.
TGTGCCAGCCGAACAGGGGGCTCACCCTACGAGCAGTACTTC	CASRTGGSPYEQYF	TRBD1	TRBV6-5	TRBJ2-7	once
TGTGCCAGCAGCTTAGTTGCTTCTGGGAGAGAGACCCAGTACTTC	CASSLVASGRETQYF	.	TRBV7-2	TRBJ2-5	once
TGTGCCAGCAGCGCATGGACAGGGGGAAACACCATATATTTT	CASSAWTGGNTIYF	TRBD1	TRBV13	TRBJ1-3	.
TGTGCCAGCTCACGATCGACAGGGAGCAACCAAGAGACCCAGTACTTC	CASSRSTGSNQETQYF	TRBD1	TRBV18	TRBJ2-5	.
TGTGCCAGCAGCTTAGTGTCCGGGACTAGACACAATGAGCAGTTCTTC	CASSLVSGTRHNEQFF	TRBD2	TRBV7-8	TRBJ2-1	.
TGCGCCAGCAGCTCGGGGGTCCAGCGGGGCAACAATGAGCAGTTCTTC	CASSSGVQRGNNEQFF	TRBD2	TRBV5-1	TRBJ2-1	few
TGTGCCACCAGTGAAAACCGGGACTCTGGCAGTGAGCAGTTCTTC	CATSENRDSGSEQFF	.	TRBV24-1	TRBJ2-1	.
TGTGCCAGCAGCTTAAATGCGGGGGGCCCCGGTGGGGCCAACGTCCTGACTTTC	CASSLNAGGPGGANVLTF	TRBD2	TRBV7-9	TRBJ2-6	few
TGTGCCACCTTATGGGGGGGACTAGCCAGGCGGGACACAGATACGCAGTATTTT	CATLWGGLARRDTDTQYF	TRBD2	TRBV24-1	TRBJ2-3	.
TGTGCCAGCAGCCTCGAGCGGTACTACGAGCAGTACTTC	CASSLERYYEQYF	.	TRBV7-2	TRBJ2-7	.
TGCGCCAGCAGCTTGGCACAGTCGACCAATTCACCCCTCCACTTT	CASSLAQSTNSPLHF	.	TRBV5-1	TRBJ1-6	.
TGTGCCAGCAGTGAAGGGGGCGCGGACACTGAAGCTTTCTTT	CASSEGGADTEAFF	.	TRBV6-1	TRBJ1-1	.
TGTGCCAGCAGTGGACAGGGGGTCTATGGCTACACCTTC	CASSGQGVYGYTF	TRBD1	TRBV6-4	TRBJ1-2	few
TGTGCCACCAGTGATCCGCGGGTCGGAGTGGAGACCCAGTACTTC	CATSDPRVGVETQYF	.	TRBV24-1	TRBJ2-5	.
TGTGCCAGCAGGCCTAGCGGTAGCTCCTACGAGCAGTACTTC	CASRPSGSSYEQYF	TRBD2	TRBV7-2	TRBJ2-7	.
TGTGCCAGCAGTGAAGGGGGGGGGACCACTGAAGCTTTCTTT	CASSEGGGTTEAFF	.	TRBV6-1	TRBJ1-1	.
TGTGCCAGTAGTCTAGCGGGGGGGCACCGCCACACCGGGGAGCTGTTTTTT	CASSLAGGHRHTGELFF	TRBD2	TRBV19	TRBJ2-2	.
TGTGCCAGCACTGAGACCTACAGGGGGACCCCCTACGAGCAGTACTTC	CASTETYRGTPYEQYF	TRBD1	TRBV27	TRBJ2-7	.
TGTGCCACCGAGACAGGGGGCGCGGGTAATACTGAAGCTTTCTTT	CATETGGAGNTEAFF	TRBD1	TRBV24-1	TRBJ1-1	.
TGTGCCAGCAGCTTAGGGGGACAGCAAGAGACCCAGTACTTC	CASSLGGQQETQYF	TRBD1	TRBV11-3	TRBJ2-5	.
TGTGCCAGTAGTATAGGGGCTAGCCGATATATTCAAGAGACCCAGTACTTC	CASSIGASRYIQETQYF	.	TRBV19	TRBJ2-5	.